The source of this T cell receptor (beta chain) is a study of T cell responses to AZD1222 COVID-19 vaccine. Regarding the study as a whole: Seropositive status at baseline applied to only a handful of AZD1222 recipients. Nearly half of spike-specific TCRs reportedly target variant regions that are unmutated in the B.1.351 and B.1.1.7 variants. Spike-wide vaccine-associated CD4 TCRs dominated at 160-218 and 743-854. Clonal diversity may have been underestimated, and the donors were mostly white British, with more females than males.

Here immunoSEQ multiplex PCR was the method, and the copy in TCRdb shows in-frame clones only, minus some. This sample has around 71,000 clones, with 80% found just once. The CDR3 runs to 14 residues. V lost 2 bases and J lost 3; bases outside the gene matches: 4. The germline V gene encodes CDR1 MNHEY and CDR2 SVGAGI. Only one count was recorded for this clone. Its antigen is not identified. This sample also contains other DNA sequences that code for the same CDR3. The source material was peripheral blood, sampled 28 days after the second AZD1222 dose. The TCR was taken from an adult who received the AZD1222 COVID-19 vaccine. The chain recombines TRBV6-5 with TRBJ2-7; TRBD1 aligns across 7 bases. The CDR3 sequence is CASSYGTGVYEQYF. The CDR3 DNA sequence: TGTGCCAGCAGTTACGGCACAGGGGTCTACGAGCAGTACTTC.